This TCR beta chain was sequenced in a study of early T cells in non-severe SARS-CoV-2 infection. In the study overall: Chains were unpaired, as sequencing was done on bulk RNA from unsorted whole blood.

Findings and limits, study-wide: Reliance on VDJdb matching favored anti-spike CD8 responses; private and CD4 specificities were missed.

Trimming left V 5 bases short and J 4 bases short, with 18 bases between. The germline gives CDR1 MNHEY, CDR2 SMNVEV (reference sequence). The CDR3 spans 16 residues. In its sample, this clonotype was seen many times. As yet, its antigen is unknown. The TCR library protocol attached unique molecular identifiers to the individual cDNA molecules. TCRdb re-analysed the 5' RACE reads in MiXCR, keeping a single row per CDR3 protein. Of approximately 30,000 distinct CDR3 sequences in the sample, roughly 7.2% were seen once. This sequence was found in an adult who was a healthcare worker with PCR-confirmed SARS-CoV-2 infection or an uninfected control (not recorded which). Sample: whole blood. The rearrangement uses TRBV27 and TRBJ2-1, with a tentative D call TRBD2 (6 bases). CDR3 DNA: TGTGCCAGCAGTGAGAGAAGGCTAGCGCCATACAATGAGCAGTTCTTC. Amino acid sequence: CASSERRLAPYNEQFF.